This T cell receptor (beta chain) was profiled in a study of T cell responses to AZD1222 COVID-19 vaccine (dated by TCRdb to the early 2020s). General notes on the study: AZD1222 recipients given second doses at about 4 weeks or at about 12 weeks were pooled, since spike-specific TCR depth and breadth were not found to differ between the two schedules. TCR sequencing covered roughly 230 trial participants: 200 to 220 given two doses of AZD1222 and 26 given two doses of MenACWY control vaccine. Trial participants were enrolled into age subgroups of 18-55, 56-69 and 70-plus years, which contained around 140, 26 and 57 TCR-sequenced participants, respectively. General conclusions and limits of the study: Because no day 14 peak-response samples were available, the repertoires could be characterized only after the peak T cell response. Vaccine-associated CD4 TCRs spanned the whole spike protein, with dominant responses in regions 160-218 and 743-854. The 56-69-year group was small, and its depth increase did not reach significance, likely because of low power. Nearly half of unique spike-specific TCRs reportedly recognized epitopes outside regions mutated in the B.1.351 and B.1.1.7 variants. Conclusions about previously exposed vaccinees are limited, since just five or six AZD1222 recipients were seropositive for SARS-CoV-2 at baseline. A significant rise in spike-specific TCR breadth and depth was observed after two AZD1222 doses relative to day 0 and relative to MenACWY recipients. Participants were mostly white British and included more females than males, and it was suggested by the authors that clonal diversity may have been underestimated.

The CDR3 regions of human TCRbeta chains were analyzed by immunosequencing. The authors processed their data as follows. Repertoire TCRs were matched against a reference library of SARS-CoV-2-specific TCRs generated with the MIRA antigen-specificity platform. Breadth meant the fraction of unique TCRs that were SARS-CoV-2-associated, whereas depth meant the fraction of total T cells that were SARS-CoV-2-associated. Each spike-specific TCR was assigned to its reactive spike region and to a CD4 or CD8 class using the MIRA data. Log10-transformed breadth and depth values were compared by one-way ANOVA with Sidak's multiple comparisons tests. TCRdb limited this immuneACCESS table to in-frame rearrangements with V and J called. A share of clones is missing; checked studies link under half to unresolved V genes, and the rest is unexplained. V, J and clone size derive from that table, while D and trimming were established from the DNA sequence. The sample records 130,000 or so clones, about 94% of which are singletons. Jointly, the top ten make up roughly 5.4% of the sample.

A note on this clone: This receptor's antigen is unknown. No per-base quality is available; no much larger clone lies one base away.

Per the germline V gene, SGHDN is the CDR1 and FVKESK is the CDR2. Trimming takes 0 bases from V and 11 bases from J, and the germline ends sit 8 bases apart. Its CDR3 holds 13 amino acids, cysteine through phenylalanine. Here the CDR3 DNA is all that survives: 39 bases in frame from base 1. The time point label on this specimen signifies: baseline before first vaccination. Vaccinee samples came from UK trials COV001 and COV002, including a single-blind randomized controlled phase 2/3 trial of AZD1222 (ChAdOx1 nCoV-19) in healthy adults. For TCRbeta chain sequencing, PBMC samples from trial participants were taken at day 0 and at day 28 after the second dose.

The receptor's source is an adult in good health. This chain joins TRBV14 to TRBJ1-6, with the D gene too uncertain to name. The sequenced sample was peripheral blood, obtained on day 0 of AZD1222 vaccination. In nucleotide form, the sequence is TGTGCCAGCAGCCAAGATCTCCAAGCACCCCTCCACTTT. Translated, it reads CASSQDLQAPLHF.